The T cell receptor (beta chain) described here comes from a study of human T cells and chemical hapten exposure. This clonotype was seen many times. Time point defined: patch test 1, 2 weeks after DPC sensitization. Treatment of the sample: therapeutic diphenylcyclopropenone sensitization with weekly scalp DPC. CDR3 length: 17 residues. Germline V CDR1 and CDR2: LGHNT, FRNRAP. The ends were cut back, 5 bases at V and 1 base at J, with 20 bases in the middle. From the RACE reads, TCRdb called clonotypes with MiXCR, one entry per CDR3 protein. This sample has some 82,000 distinct CDR3 sequences, with approximately 12% found just once.

The chain links TRBV12-5 to TRBJ1-1, with D perhaps TRBD1 (6 bases). The receptor was isolated from a woman aged 50 to 65 with alopecia areata. Some clones in this sample may be carry-over from other donors' samples. The input for sequencing was whole blood, taken in connection with sensitization to the hapten diphenylcyclopropenone (DPC). The CDR3 sequence: CASGAMMGGQANTEAFF. The CDR3 DNA reads as TGTGCTAGTGGTGCCATGATGGGGGGGCAGGCGAACACTGAAGCTTTCTTT.